These T cell receptor beta chains were read from a single sample in a study of cytomegalovirus exposure and HLA in healthy donors. Sequencing was performed with immunoSEQ multiplex PCR; in TCRdb, only in-frame clones are kept and a portion is missing. The table has 150,000 to 200,000 clones, around 75% seen once; the top ten hold approximately 5.4%. Input material: PBMCs. Every receptor here comes from a woman in her 30s in good health and CMV-seropositive. The CDR3 runs from the conserved cysteine through the conserved F or W. Fields, in order: D gene, V gene, CDR3 protein. A D gene is named only where the DNA matches it firmly.

TRBD2	TRBV2	CASTVSGGQNTQYF
.	TRBV6-5	CATQGAIASEQYF
.	TRBV7-9	CASSLSMAGTYEQYF
.	TRBV20-1	CSAGSGYEQYF
TRBD1	TRBV7-9	CASSPSDRVSGANVLTF
TRBD1	TRBV29-1	CSVDRGNTEAFF
TRBD2	TRBV19	CASSETSGSLDTQYF
TRBD1	TRBV10-3	CAISESRTGGLDTEAFF
.	TRBV2	CASRGESRGGYTF
TRBD2	TRBV6-1	CAFKGGRAEGELFF
TRBD2	TRBV6-4	CASSLLAGYNEQFF
.	TRBV11-3	CASSSQRGTAEAFF
TRBD1	TRBV15	CATSIRDRGTAFF
TRBD2	TRBV2	CASRGISGRFGETQYF
.	TRBV6-1	CASTEGRENSPLHF
.	TRBV5-1	CASRRGDQNTEAFF
TRBD1	TRBV5-6	CASTDTGGFLGYTF
.	TRBV18	CASSPRGWEKLFF
.	TRBV5-1	CASSLQGVPTDTQYF
TRBD2	TRBV4-1	CASSQFPSGGGTDTQYF
TRBD2	TRBV7-6	CASSQGLAPYEQYF
.	TRBV13	CASSLKGPGGREPQHF
TRBD1	TRBV7-9	CASSLGQGSSPLHF
TRBD1	TRBV7-2	CASSLHQGGEKLFF
TRBD1	TRBV28	CASRRQGANQPQHF
TRBD2	TRBV5-1	CASSLGLAVTTDTQYF
TRBD1	TRBV7-9	CAITPGTGGNEQYF
.	TRBV4-3	CASSQDRVIQPQHF
.	TRBV6-1	CASSEQGEKLFF
.	TRBV11-2	CASSSTAGALEETQYF
TRBD1	TRBV6-5	CASRARGQLKTEAFF
TRBD1	TRBV6-5	CASRRDGDRGHGYTF
TRBD2	TRBV5-1	CASRVGGFNEQYF
.	TRBV5-1	CASTREDRQLYGYTF
TRBD2	TRBV28	CASSWGAGGFAYEQYF
TRBD1	TRBV6-6	CASSYDRGNTEAFF
.	TRBV4-1	CASSQDRPPSQPQHF
.	TRBV6-6	CASRRQNTEAFF
.	TRBV5-6	CASSLVRGGTEAFF
TRBD1	TRBV6-1	CASSSPGQGTNEQFF
.	TRBV2	CASSELVAVYEQYF
.	TRBV2	CASSAAATMNTEAFF